Listed below are T cell receptor beta chains from one sample, sequenced in a study of OX40 agonist ivuxolimab in advanced cancers. Repertoires were generated with immunoSEQ multiplex PCR, while TCRdb's copy carries only in-frame clones and drops some. The sample shows more than 65,000 clones, under 95% of them seen only once. Material: CD4+ or CD8+ T cells sorted from blood, obtained in a trial of the OX40 agonist ivuxolimab. These receptors came from an adult with an advanced solid tumor such as melanoma, head and neck, liver or kidney cancer. Each CDR3 is given with its conserved first and last residue. Fields, in order: CDR3 DNA, CDR3 protein, J gene, V gene, D gene, clone size. D genes are given only for firm matches. Clone size is shown for a subset of rows, as once, few, many or a class of expanded clone.

CDR3nt: TGTGCCATCAGTGAGGGGGGGGCCTTGAATCAGCCCCAGCATTTT
CDR3aa: CAISEGGALNQPQHF
j_gene: TRBJ1-5
v_gene: TRBV10-3
d_gene: .
abundance: .

CDR3nt: TGTGCCAGCAGTTTTCTCGGTCGCTGGGATCAAGAGACCCAGTACTTC
CDR3aa: CASSFLGRWDQETQYF
j_gene: TRBJ2-5
v_gene: TRBV6-5
d_gene: .
abundance: .

CDR3nt: TGTGCCAGCAGCCGTGGACTAGCGGGGGCCAGGGGCCAAGAGACCCAGTACTTC
CDR3aa: CASSRGLAGARGQETQYF
j_gene: TRBJ2-5
v_gene: TRBV11-2
d_gene: TRBD2
abundance: .

CDR3nt: TGTGCCAGCAGCAGGGACAGGGACTCCTACAATGAGCAGTTCTTC
CDR3aa: CASSRDRDSYNEQFF
j_gene: TRBJ2-1
v_gene: TRBV6-1
d_gene: TRBD1
abundance: .

CDR3nt: TGTGCCAGCAGCAAATCTAGGGGGCCCCTCCCCCTCCACTTT
CDR3aa: CASSKSRGPLPLHF
j_gene: TRBJ1-6
v_gene: TRBV21-1
d_gene: .
abundance: .

CDR3nt: TGTGCCAGCAGCTTAGGACCCGACGCAATTAGCAATCAGCCCCAGCATTTT
CDR3aa: CASSLGPDAISNQPQHF
j_gene: TRBJ1-5
v_gene: TRBV7-8
d_gene: .
abundance: .

CDR3nt: .
CDR3aa: CATSPWAGGTPKGAVF
j_gene: TRBJ2-1
v_gene: TRBV15
d_gene: .
abundance: .

CDR3nt: TGTGCCAGCAGTGAACGGGGGTTTAACTATGGCTACACCTTC
CDR3aa: CASSERGFNYGYTF
j_gene: TRBJ1-2
v_gene: TRBV2
d_gene: .
abundance: .

CDR3nt: TGTGCCAGCAATAGCGGGAGCTACGAGCAGTACTTC
CDR3aa: CASNSGSYEQYF
j_gene: TRBJ2-7
v_gene: TRBV28
d_gene: TRBD2
abundance: once

CDR3nt: TGTGCCAGCAGTTTCTCCGGGGAATCGACCTACGAGCAGTACTTC
CDR3aa: CASSFSGESTYEQYF
j_gene: TRBJ2-7
v_gene: TRBV27
d_gene: .
abundance: .

CDR3nt: TGTGCCAGCAGCCCGGGACAGGGGAGGCAAGAGACCCAGTACTTC
CDR3aa: CASSPGQGRQETQYF
j_gene: TRBJ2-5
v_gene: TRBV28
d_gene: TRBD1
abundance: .

CDR3nt: TGTGCCAGCAGCCCCGGGGGCCCTCCCAATGAGCAGTTCTTC
CDR3aa: CASSPGGPPNEQFF
j_gene: TRBJ2-1
v_gene: TRBV7-2
d_gene: .
abundance: .

CDR3nt: TGTGCCAGTAGTATCGGACAGGGCGGCTATGGCTACACCTTC
CDR3aa: CASSIGQGGYGYTF
j_gene: TRBJ1-2
v_gene: TRBV19
d_gene: TRBD1
abundance: .

CDR3nt: TGTGCCAGCTCAGTTGTACAGGGAGATTTTCAGCCCCAGCATTTT
CDR3aa: CASSVVQGDFQPQHF
j_gene: TRBJ1-5
v_gene: TRBV18
d_gene: .
abundance: .

CDR3nt: TGCAGCGTTGGGGTACAGTTAAACACTGAAGCTTTCTTT
CDR3aa: CSVGVQLNTEAFF
j_gene: TRBJ1-1
v_gene: TRBV29-1
d_gene: .
abundance: .

CDR3nt: TGCAGCGTGAGGGGGGAATCGAACACTGAAGCTTTCTTT
CDR3aa: CSVRGESNTEAFF
j_gene: TRBJ1-1
v_gene: TRBV29-1
d_gene: .
abundance: .

CDR3nt: TGTGCCTGGGGAAGGGTTCTGGGCGAGCAGTACTTC
CDR3aa: CAWGRVLGEQYF
j_gene: TRBJ2-7
v_gene: TRBV30
d_gene: .
abundance: .

CDR3nt: TGTGCCACCAGCCGCGGACTAGCGGGAGGGGACAATGAGCAGTTCTTC
CDR3aa: CATSRGLAGGDNEQFF
j_gene: TRBJ2-1
v_gene: TRBV15
d_gene: TRBD2
abundance: .

CDR3nt: TGCGCCAGCAGCTTAAGCTCCGACAGTGAAAAACTGTTTTTT
CDR3aa: CASSLSSDSEKLFF
j_gene: TRBJ1-4
v_gene: TRBV5-1
d_gene: .
abundance: .

CDR3nt: TGCGCCAGCAGCCAAGTAGGGGCAGGGAGGTCAGATACGCAGTATTTT
CDR3aa: CASSQVGAGRSDTQYF
j_gene: TRBJ2-3
v_gene: TRBV4-1
d_gene: .
abundance: .

CDR3nt: TGCGCCAGCAGTAGCCGGAGCGGTGGCGGGGAGCTGTTTTTT
CDR3aa: CASSSRSGGGELFF
j_gene: TRBJ2-2
v_gene: TRBV5-1
d_gene: .
abundance: once

CDR3nt: TGTGCCAGCAGTTACTCCGGACAGGGTATCCATGGCTACACCTTC
CDR3aa: CASSYSGQGIHGYTF
j_gene: TRBJ1-2
v_gene: TRBV6-5
d_gene: TRBD1
abundance: .

CDR3nt: TGTGCCAGCAGTTTAATGGAGGGATTCACAGATACGCAGTATTTT
CDR3aa: CASSLMEGFTDTQYF
j_gene: TRBJ2-3
v_gene: TRBV27
d_gene: .
abundance: .

CDR3nt: TGTGCCAGCAGTTTCCATTCAGGGGAACAAAATCAAAAACTGTTTTTT
CDR3aa: CASSFHSGEQNQKLFF
j_gene: TRBJ1-4
v_gene: TRBV28
d_gene: .
abundance: .

CDR3nt: TGTGCCAGCAGTTCCCCCGATCAGGGTACAGATACGCAGTATTTT
CDR3aa: CASSSPDQGTDTQYF
j_gene: TRBJ2-3
v_gene: TRBV6-5
d_gene: .
abundance: .

CDR3nt: TGTGCCACCAGCAGAGATCTGGCTGGCGGCTACACCTTC
CDR3aa: CATSRDLAGGYTF
j_gene: TRBJ1-2
v_gene: TRBV15
d_gene: .
abundance: .

CDR3nt: TGTGCCAGCAGTGTCTGGGGGGACACTGAAGCTTTCTTT
CDR3aa: CASSVWGDTEAFF
j_gene: TRBJ1-1
v_gene: TRBV25-1
d_gene: .
abundance: .

CDR3nt: TGTGCCAGCAGCGTAACAGGGGGCAGCAATCAGCCCCAGCATTTT
CDR3aa: CASSVTGGSNQPQHF
j_gene: TRBJ1-5
v_gene: TRBV5-6
d_gene: TRBD1
abundance: .

CDR3nt: TGTGCCAGCAGCTTAGCGCTTGGGCCGGGGACTGAAGCTTTCTTT
CDR3aa: CASSLALGPGTEAFF
j_gene: TRBJ1-1
v_gene: TRBV7-8
d_gene: .
abundance: .

CDR3nt: TGTGCCAGCACCGGACAGGCGCCCTTAGGGTATGGCTACACCTTC
CDR3aa: CASTGQAPLGYGYTF
j_gene: TRBJ1-2
v_gene: TRBV6-5
d_gene: TRBD1
abundance: .